This TCR beta chain was captured by sequencing in a study of memory CD4+ T cells and cytomegalovirus serostatus. The sort gate was single viable CD3+CD4+CD8-CD45RO+ cells for memory CD4+ T cells. Serum IgG to CMV pp150, pp28, p38 and p52 defined serostatus. CD4+ T cells were isolated by positive magnetic selection. Germline lookup yields CDR1 SGHTA and CDR2 FQGNSA. Unmatched junction bases numbered 7, after V lost 5 bases and J lost 2 bases. CDR3 size: 15 residues. Measured with immunoSEQ multiplex PCR; TCRdb has only the in-frame clones, and not every one. Of about 31,000 clones in the sample, around 74% were seen once.

The chain joins TRBV7-2 to TRBJ2-3, with 7 bases matching TRBD2. The origin of this receptor is an adult in good health and CMV-seronegative. Some clones in this sample may be carry-over from other donors' samples. The specimen was memory CD4+ T cells from blood. CDR3 protein: CASSIQRGVTDTQYF. Here the CDR3 DNA reads TGTGCCAGCAGCATCCAGCGGGGAGTCACAGATACGCAGTATTTT.